The 12 T cell receptor beta chains below all came from one sample that was sequenced in a study of neoadjuvant anti-PD-1 for oral cavity cancer. Sequencing was performed with immunoSEQ multiplex PCR; in TCRdb, only in-frame clones are kept and a portion is missing. The sample lists around 31,000 clones, approximately 90% occurring once. The source material was PBMCs, sampled before nivolumab (anti-PD-1) treatment. These receptors came from a person aged 35-79 years with oral cavity squamous cell carcinoma.

The chain recombines TRBV19 with TRBJ2-1; a possible D gene is TRBD1 (6 bases). V lost 4 bases and J 0 bases, leaving 16 bases between the germline ends. The CDR3 has 17 amino acids. Germline V gene lookup returns CDR1 LNHDA and CDR2 SQIVND (reference sequence). The DNA of the CDR3 is TGTGCCAGTAGTAAAAGGGGGACGGTAAGCTCCTACAATGAGCAGTTCTTC. The encoded protein is CASSKRGTVSSYNEQFF.

V usage is TRBV4-3 and J usage is TRBJ2-5; D remains unclear. The CDR3 covers 14 residues. Trimming pared 0 bases from V and 2 bases from J, leaving 7 bases between. The germline V gene has CDR1 LGHNA and CDR2 YSLEER. The CDR3 sequence is CASSQDLTQETQYF. Written as DNA, the CDR3 is TGCGCCAGCAGCCAAGACCTAACACAAGAGACCCAGTACTTC.

The chain has TRBV7-2 and TRBJ1-4; D is uncertain. CDR3 length: 11 amino acids. V was pared by 5 bases and J by 4 bases, with 2 bases between. Per germline, CDR1 SGHTA and CDR2 FQGNSA. The CDR3 region has the DNA TGTGCCAGCAGCATTAATGAAAAACTGTTTTTT. Translated: CASSINEKLFF.

The chain is built from TRBV10-1 and TRBJ2-2; D not certain. The germline V gene encodes CDR1 WNHNN and CDR2 SYGVQD (reference sequence). The CDR3 totals 13 residues. Trimming took 6 bases from V and 2 from J, leaving 7 bases between them. The CDR3 protein is CASRELNTGELFF. The DNA of the CDR3 is TGCGCCAGCAGAGAATTAAACACCGGGGAGCTGTTTTTT.

The V and J genes are TRBV10-1 and TRBJ1-5, with D perhaps TRBD1 (6 bases). The ends were cut back, 8 bases at V and 6 bases at J, with 26 bases in the middle. CDR1 WNHNN and CDR2 SYGVQD come from the germline V gene (reference sequence). This CDR3 has 17 residues. The CDR3 nucleotides are TGCGCCAGCCCCGTCGTGCAGGGGAGATATAGCGGTCAGCCCCAGCATTTT. Amino acids: CASPVVQGRYSGQPQHF.

CDR3 in amino acids: CAISDPPSPQPQHF. The CDR3 DNA reads TGTGCCATCAGTGACCCACCGTCCCCTCAGCCCCAGCATTTT. The rearrangement links TRBV10-3 to TRBJ1-5; D not resolved. V was cut by 3 bases and J by 6 bases, with 12 bases left in between. The germline gives CDR1 ENHRY, CDR2 SYGVKD. The CDR3 is 14 residues long.

The rearrangement joins TRBV7-2 to TRBJ2-7; D gene unclear. V dropped 4 bases and J dropped 0 bases, with 4 bases sitting between them. Germline values: CDR1 SGHTA, CDR2 FQGNSA. The CDR3 is 12 amino acids. The CDR3 coding sequence is TGTGCCAGCAGCTCCTTCTCCTACGAGCAGTACTTC. It yields the protein CASSSFSYEQYF.

The chain uses TRBV27 and TRBJ2-1; TRBD2 matches 10 bases. The CDR3 has 14 residues. The junction had 4 bases not matched to a gene; V was cut back by 8 bases and J by 3 bases. Germline V gene data show CDR1 as MNHEY and CDR2 as SMNVEV (reference sequence). The CDR3 reads CASSSGGDYNEQFF. In nucleotides, the CDR3 is TGTGCCAGCTCTAGCGGGGGAGACTACAATGAGCAGTTCTTC.

This clone appeared a single time. The chain links TRBV19 to TRBJ1-5; 9 nucleotides match TRBD1. The CDR3 is 16 amino acids. The V gene's germline CDR1 is LNHDA and CDR2 SQIVND (reference sequence). J lost 1 base, V lost 4 bases, and 5 bases had no gene match. CDR3 protein: CASSTGTGTSNQPQHF. Written as DNA, the CDR3 is TGTGCCAGTAGTACTGGGACAGGGACAAGCAATCAGCCCCAGCATTTT. Combining the CDR3 with reference TRBV19 and TRBJ1-5 gives the whole variable domain DGGITQSPKYLFRKEGQNVTLSCEQNLNHDAMYWYRQDPGQGLRLIYYSQIVNDFQKGDIAEGYSVSREKKESFPLTVTSAQKNPTAFYLCASSTGTGTSNQPQHFGDGTRLSIL.

For the CDR3, the DNA is TGTGCCAGCAGCTTGCCCCGCTCCGGGAAGGCCTACGAGCAGTACTTC. Translating it yields CASSLPRSGKAYEQYF. The chain has TRBV7-9 and TRBJ2-7, with a possible D match to TRBD2 (5 bases). V lost 3 bases and J 2 bases, leaving 17 bases between the germline ends. This CDR3 comprises 16 residues. Germline V gene sequence: CDR1 SEHNR, CDR2 FQNEAQ (reference sequence).

The chain joins TRBV19 to TRBJ1-1; D is perhaps TRBD1 (5 bases). This CDR3 is built from 15 residues. Germline V gives CDR1 LNHDA, CDR2 SQIVND (reference sequence). With 3 bases removed from V and 3 bases from J, the gap between germline ends came to 14 bases. The CDR3: CASSILGVKDTEAFF. The DNA of the CDR3 is TGTGCCAGTAGTATTCTGGGGGTCAAGGACACTGAAGCTTTCTTT.

The rearrangement uses TRBV9 and TRBJ1-5; D unresolved. The germline V gene has CDR1 SGDLS and CDR2 YYNGEE. The CDR3 loop spans 14 amino acids. V was clipped by 3 bases and J by 4 bases, with 11 bases between them. The CDR3 DNA reads as TGTGCCAGCAGCGCCGGGCCAGCGAATCAGCCCCAGCATTTT. Its protein is CASSAGPANQPQHF. The complete variable domain, with remaining parts taken from reference TRBV9 and TRBJ1-5, reads DSGVTQTPKHLITATGQRVTLRCSPRSGDLSVYWYQQSLDQGLQFLIQYYNGEERAKGNILERFSAQQFPDLHSELNLSSLELGDSALYFCASSAGPANQPQHFGDGTRLSIL.